Below are 27 T cell receptor beta chains sequenced from a single sample in a study of OX40 agonist ivuxolimab in advanced cancers. This table comes from immunoSEQ multiplex PCR, and its TCRdb copy is limited to in-frame clones, with some not included. The table lists 60,000 to 80,000 clones, roughly 80% of them singletons. The input for sequencing was CD4+ or CD8+ T cells sorted from blood, taken in a trial of the OX40 agonist ivuxolimab. These receptors came from an adult with an advanced solid tumor such as melanoma, head and neck, liver or kidney cancer.

This clone was observed a few times. The rearrangement links TRBV7-2 to TRBJ1-1; D remains ambiguous. There are 14 residues in the CDR3. In germline, CDR1 is SGHTA, CDR2 FQGNSA. Trimming cost V 3 bases and J 1 base, with 9 bases left between them. Written as DNA, the CDR3 is TGTGCCAGCAGCTTGGGTTCAGAGAACACTGAAGCTTTCTTT. This gives the protein CASSLGSENTEAFF.

The V gene is TRBV19, the J gene TRBJ1-6; D perhaps matches TRBD1 (6 bases). Germline V lookup: CDR1 LNHDA, CDR2 SQIVND (reference sequence). Trimming stripped 6 bases from V and 0 bases from J, with 15 bases between. The CDR3 sequence is 17 residues long. The CDR3 protein is CASSLDSMNSYNSPLHF. The CDR3 bases are TGTGCCAGTAGCTTGGACAGTATGAACTCCTATAATTCACCCCTCCACTTT.

Only one count was recorded for this clone. The chain is built from TRBV7-9 and TRBJ1-3; a weak D match, TRBD1 (6 bases). Per germline, CDR1 SEHNR and CDR2 FQNEAQ (reference sequence). CDR3 length: 16 residues. Trimming shortened V by 5 bases and J by 0 bases, and 14 bases separated the two germline ends. The DNA of the CDR3 is TGTGCCAGCAGCCAACCTGACAGGTTCTCTGGAAACACCATATATTTT. It translates to CASSQPDRFSGNTIYF.

This clone was seen more than once but under ten times. The V call is TRBV11-1, the J call TRBJ2-5; D is ambiguous. The CDR3 contains 13 residues. Germline V gene sequence: CDR1 SGHAT, CDR2 FQDESV (reference sequence). Trimming shortened V by 5 bases and J by 2 bases, and 9 bases separated the two germline ends. The CDR3 sequence: CASSLLGQETQYF. The CDR3 coding sequence is TGTGCCAGCAGCCTCTTGGGACAAGAGACCCAGTACTTC.

This sequence joins TRBV5-5 and TRBJ2-2; 8 nucleotides align to TRBD1. Germline V CDR1 and CDR2: SGHKS, YYEKEE (reference sequence). The CDR3 has 15 residues. Trimming removed 4 bases from V and 1 base from J; junction bases left unmatched: 3. In DNA form, the CDR3 reads TGTGCCAGCAGCGCCGGGACAGGGAACACCGGGGAGCTGTTTTTT. Encoded protein: CASSAGTGNTGELFF.

The chain has TRBV11-3 and TRBJ1-6, with D perhaps matching TRBD1 (5 bases). This CDR3 is built from 13 residues. Germline-derived CDR1 and CDR2 are SGHNT and YENEEA. Trimming removed 3 bases from V and 9 bases from J, with 9 bases in between. The CDR3 nucleotides are TGTGCCAGCAGCTTGGAGGGGAGTTCACCCCTCCACTTT. Translated, it gives CASSLEGSSPLHF.

V usage is TRBV5-4 and J usage is TRBJ2-1, with 9 nucleotides matching TRBD1. Germline CDR1 is SGHNT and CDR2 is YYREEE (reference sequence). The CDR3 has 15 residues. V trimming: 4 bases; J trimming: 4 bases; junction bases outside the gene matches: 6. The CDR3 sequence: CASSPPGQGYNEQFF. As DNA, the CDR3 is TGTGCCAGCAGCCCACCGGGACAGGGATACAATGAGCAGTTCTTC.

The chain joins TRBV5-1 to TRBJ1-4; the match to TRBD1 covers 11 bases. CDR1 SGHRS and CDR2 YFSETQ come from the germline V gene. The CDR3 is 17 amino acids. V was clipped by 4 bases and J by 0 bases; unmatched bases: 5. The CDR3, as DNA: TGCGCCAGCAGCCGAGGACAGGGGGCCCCAACTAATGAAAAACTGTTTTTT. This gives the protein CASSRGQGAPTNEKLFF. Using reference TRBV5-1 and TRBJ1-4 for the parts outside the CDR3, the full variable domain is KAGVTQTPRYLIKTRGQQVTLSCSPISGHRSVSWYQQTPGQGLQFLFEYFSETQRNKGNFPGRFSGRQFSNSRSEMNVSTLELGDSALYLCASSRGQGAPTNEKLFFGSGTQLSVL.

V gene TRBV6-1 combines with J gene TRBJ2-1, with no clear D. The germline CDR1 and CDR2 sequences are MNHNS and SASEGT. This CDR3 spans 14 amino acids. Trimming cost V 6 bases and J 1 base, with 10 bases left between them. CDR3: CASSVGGSYNEQFF. The CDR3 DNA follows: TGTGCCAGCAGCGTAGGTGGTTCCTACAATGAGCAGTTCTTC.

This clone was counted a few times. The chain joins TRBV28 to TRBJ1-2; no firm D call. CDR3 length: 14 residues. V lost 6 bases and J lost 4, with 15 bases in between. Per germline, CDR1 MDHEN and CDR2 SYDVKM. The CDR3 loop is CASRILSPRYGYTF. The DNA for the CDR3 is TGTGCCAGCAGGATCCTGAGTCCCCGCTATGGCTACACCTTC.

The chain combines TRBV10-3 with TRBJ2-7, with D possibly TRBD2 on 6 matching bases. Trimming left V 6 bases short and J 1 base short, with 10 bases between. This CDR3 comprises 13 residues. Germline CDR1 is ENHRY and CDR2 is SYGVKD. The CDR3 spells CAISGGGSYEQYF. CDR3 coding DNA: TGTGCCATCAGCGGGGGTGGGTCCTACGAGCAGTACTTC.

The chain is built from TRBV7-2 and TRBJ1-5, with 7 nucleotides matching TRBD1. With 1 base clipped from V and 7 bases from J, the junction kept 7 bases outside the gene matches. The CDR3 sequence is 15 residues long. Per germline, CDR1 SGHTA and CDR2 FQGNSA. The CDR3: CASSLVWTGEQPQHF. In DNA, the CDR3 is TGTGCCAGCAGCTTAGTTTGGACAGGAGAGCAGCCCCAGCATTTT.

This chain joins TRBV7-2 and TRBJ2-1; 8 nucleotides align to TRBD2. J was trimmed by 2 bases and V by 1 base; bases with no gene match: 13. The CDR3 loop spans 19 amino acids. Germline V gene lookup returns CDR1 SGHTA and CDR2 FQGNSA. The CDR3 DNA follows: TGTGCCAGCAGCTTAGTGCAGATTGCGGGGGGCCTCGCCTACAATGAGCAGTTCTTC. Protein product: CASSLVQIAGGLAYNEQFF.

For the CDR3, the DNA is TGTGCCAGCAGTTTTACGGGCAATCAGCCCCAGCATTTT. Its protein is CASSFTGNQPQHF. J is TRBJ1-5 and V is TRBV27, with D uncertain. The germline V gene has CDR1 MNHEY and CDR2 SMNVEV (reference sequence). V lost 3 bases and J lost 2, with 5 bases in between. This CDR3 contains 13 residues.

The V and J genes are TRBV19 and TRBJ2-2; 7 positions agree with TRBD2. V shed 4 bases and J 4 bases; nucleotides not matched to a gene: 6. The CDR3 extends over 15 amino acids. The germline CDR1 and CDR2 sequences are LNHDA and SQIVND (reference sequence). In DNA, the CDR3 is TGTGCCAGTAGTACAGGACTAGTGGGCACCGGGGAGCTGTTTTTT. Protein product: CASSTGLVGTGELFF.

V and J are TRBV7-2 and TRBJ2-1; D tentatively reads TRBD1 or TRBD2 (5 bases each). Deletions cut 0 bases from V and 6 bases from J, with 9 bases between. The germline V gene encodes CDR1 SGHTA and CDR2 FQGNSA. This CDR3 contains 14 residues. CDR3 loop: CASSLAAGANEQFF. In DNA form, the CDR3 reads TGTGCCAGCAGCTTAGCAGCCGGGGCCAATGAGCAGTTCTTC.

The rearrangement joins TRBV9 to TRBJ1-6, with D maybe TRBD1 (5 bases). The germline V gene encodes CDR1 SGDLS and CDR2 YYNGEE. V was trimmed by 0 bases and J by 5 bases, leaving 15 bases between them. This CDR3 spans 17 amino acids. CDR3 DNA: TGTGCCAGCAGCGTAGGTCAGGGTGGCCCAAATAATTCACCCCTCCACTTT. It encodes CASSVGQGGPNNSPLHF.

The genes are TRBV2 and TRBJ1-1, with 7 positions matching TRBD1. Germline CDR1 SNHLY, CDR2 FYNNEI. The CDR3 runs 14 residues. The trim removed 6 bases at V and 3 bases at J, leaving 7 bases unmatched. CDR3 residues: CASSAGTVHTEAFF. In DNA form, the CDR3 reads TGTGCCAGCAGCGCGGGGACAGTTCACACTGAAGCTTTCTTT.

CDR3 protein: CARSSGANVLTF. Written as DNA, the CDR3 is TGTGCCAGGTCCTCTGGGGCCAACGTCCTGACTTTC. This chain joins TRBV2 and TRBJ2-6; D is uncertain. The CDR3 has 12 amino acids. V was cut by 9 bases and J by 0 bases, with 3 bases left in between. Per germline, CDR1 SNHLY and CDR2 FYNNEI.

This clone was seen a handful of times. V and J are TRBV10-1 and TRBJ2-3, with D perhaps matching TRBD1 (6 bases). Germline V gene sequence: CDR1 WNHNN, CDR2 SYGVQD (reference sequence). V lost 6 bases and J 4 bases, leaving 20 bases between the germline ends. The CDR3 has 16 residues. The CDR3 bases are TGCGCCAGCAGCTTCCAGGGGACCACGCTATCAGATACGCAGTATTTT. Translating it yields CASSFQGTTLSDTQYF.

The V call is TRBV13, the J call TRBJ2-2; 9 nucleotides agree with TRBD1. Trimming removed 3 bases from V and 4 bases from J; junction bases left unmatched: 9. This CDR3 has 17 amino acids. CDR1 is PRHDT and CDR2 is FYEKMQ in the germline V gene (reference sequence). The CDR3 bases are TGTGCCAGCAGCTTCAGGGACAGGGCAAGATTCACCGGGGAGCTGTTTTTT. It encodes CASSFRDRARFTGELFF.

The gene calls are TRBV5-1 and TRBJ1-1; a possible D gene is TRBD1 (6 bases). The V and J ends lost 6 bases and 1 base respectively, with 16 bases between them. Germline CDR1 is SGHRS and CDR2 is YFSETQ. The CDR3 spans 15 residues. CDR3 region: CASNVGANGNTEAFF. In DNA form, the CDR3 reads TGCGCCAGCAACGTGGGGGCAAACGGGAACACTGAAGCTTTCTTT.

The chain recombines TRBV29-1 with TRBJ1-1; 7 positions match TRBD1. The germline V gene has CDR1 SQVTM and CDR2 ANQGSEA. The J segment lost 1 base and the V segment lost 7 bases, leaving 9 bases of the junction unmatched. The CDR3 runs to 14 residues. CDR3 in amino acids: CSASSGTANTEAFF. The DNA of the CDR3 is TGCAGCGCTTCCTCCGGGACAGCGAACACTGAAGCTTTCTTT.

The gene calls are TRBV2 and TRBJ2-3; a possible D gene is TRBD1 (6 bases). Trimming took 6 bases from V and 2 from J, leaving 12 bases between them. The CDR3 has 14 amino acids. Germline V gives CDR1 SNHLY, CDR2 FYNNEI. The CDR3, as DNA: TGTGCCAGCAGCGTGGACAGCTTCACAGATACGCAGTATTTT. Protein sequence: CASSVDSFTDTQYF.

The chain joins TRBV7-2 to TRBJ2-7; 9 positions match TRBD1. V lost 4 bases and J lost 5; bases outside the gene matches: 9. Germline-derived CDR1 and CDR2 are SGHTA and FQGNSA. The length of the CDR3 is 15 residues. The CDR3 nucleotides are TGTGCCAGCAGCTCCGGACAGGGGAAAATCGACGAGCAGTACTTC. Protein: CASSSGQGKIDEQYF.

The chain has TRBV2 and TRBJ1-1; D unresolved. CDR1 is SNHLY and CDR2 is FYNNEI in the germline V gene. Trimming stripped 4 bases from V and 6 bases from J, with 6 bases between. The CDR3 runs to 11 residues. Here the CDR3 DNA reads TGTGCCAGCAGTGGGACCTCTGAAGCTTTCTTT. As protein: CASSGTSEAFF.

This sequence joins TRBV18 and TRBJ1-3; 7 bases match TRBD1. After removal of 5 bases from V and 0 bases from J, the junction contained 7 bases not matched to a gene. This CDR3 has 16 residues. Germline assignment: CDR1 KGHSH and CDR2 LQKENI. This CDR3 reads CASSTRGPSSGNTIYF. CDR3 coding DNA: TGTGCCAGCTCAACAAGGGGGCCCAGCTCTGGAAACACCATATATTTT.